A single sample gave rise to the 22 T cell receptor beta chains below, sequenced in a study of T cells in Graves' hyperthyroidism and ophthalmopathy. RNA transcripts were the template for amplifying TCR beta CDR3 regions. Primed by the HTBI set, a first-round RT-PCR was run on the TCR CDR3. TCRdb processed the multiplex PCR reads anew with MiXCR; each CDR3 protein has one entry. The sample holds about 360,000 distinct CDR3 sequences; around 14% are singletons and the top ten take around 9.2%. Sample: blood. Receptors were obtained from a woman under 30 with Graves' hyperthyroidism.

Many counts were recorded for this clonotype. This chain links TRBV10-3 with TRBJ2-1; possible D gene TRBD2, 6 bases. Germline V gives CDR1 ENHRY, CDR2 SYGVKD. The V end lost 10 bases, the J end lost 8 bases, and 15 bases lay between the germline ends. The CDR3 is 12 residues long. CDR3 sequence: CATGGVGDEQFF. The CDR3, as DNA: TGTGCCACCGGGGGTGTGGGAGATGAGCAGTTCTTC.

Ten or more counts support this clonotype. The chain employs TRBV7-6 and TRBJ2-3; 12 bases line up with TRBD2. J gave up 6 bases and V 6 bases, and 10 bases lay outside the gene matches. CDR3 size: 16 residues. Germline V gives CDR1 SGHVS, CDR2 FNYEAQ. CDR3: CASSRGFTSGGDTQYF. Here the CDR3 DNA reads TGTGCCAGCAGTCGAGGGTTTACTAGCGGGGGGGATACGCAGTATTTT.

Ten or more counts support this clonotype. The J gene is TRBJ1-2, the V gene TRBV30; possible D gene TRBD1, 5 bases. This CDR3 has 13 amino acids. In germline, CDR1 is GTSNPN, CDR2 SVGIG (reference sequence). V lost 1 base, J lost 7 bases, and 13 bases lay in between. CDR3: CAWSAQGGSGYTF. The CDR3, as DNA: TGTGCCTGGAGTGCCCAGGGTGGCAGTGGCTACACCTTC.

This clonotype was recorded many times. The chain is built from TRBV18 and TRBJ2-1; D is unclear. Trimming removed 1 base at V and 1 base at J, with 8 bases between. The CDR3 extends over 15 amino acids. The germline V gene encodes CDR1 KGHSH and CDR2 LQKENI. In DNA form, the CDR3 reads TGTGCCAGCTCACCACTAACAAGTTCCTACAATGAGCAGTTCTTC. Translating gives CASSPLTSSYNEQFF.

The J gene is TRBJ1-6, the V gene TRBV7-3; tentative D call: TRBD1 (5 bases). CDR3 size: 14 residues. Germline CDR1 SGHTA, CDR2 FQGTGA. Trimming removed 0 bases at V and 7 bases at J, with 7 bases between. DNA of the CDR3: TGTGCCAGCAGCTTAACGGCAGGGAATTCACCCCTCCACTTT. Its translation: CASSLTAGNSPLHF.

In its sample, this clonotype was seen many times. V and J are TRBV2 and TRBJ1-2; a possible D gene is TRBD1 (5 bases). This CDR3 has 18 residues. The V gene's germline CDR1 is SNHLY and CDR2 FYNNEI. The V end lost 3 bases, the J end lost 3 bases, and 23 bases lay between the germline ends. The CDR3 is CASSEIAAGRLGDYGYTF. The CDR3 DNA is TGTGCCAGCAGTGAGATAGCGGCAGGGCGGCTTGGCGACTATGGCTACACCTTC.

V gene TRBV27 combines with J gene TRBJ2-1; TRBD1 is a possible D gene (5 bases). CDR3 length equals 17 residues. The ends were cut back, 0 bases at V and 4 bases at J, with 16 bases in the middle. Germline CDR1 and CDR2: MNHEY and SMNVEV (reference sequence). CDR3: CASSLSGPTETYNEQFF. Written as DNA, the CDR3 is TGTGCCAGCAGTTTATCGGGCCCGACAGAAACTTACAATGAGCAGTTCTTC.

The sample holds a few counts of this clonotype. The chain joins TRBV5-5 to TRBJ2-7; the D gene is possibly TRBD1 (6 bases). The CDR3 spans 14 residues. In germline, CDR1 is SGHKS, CDR2 YYEKEE (reference sequence). Between the trimmed V and J ends, which lost 4 bases and 2 bases, there was a span of 13 bases. This CDR3 is CASSVGQYPYEQYF. The CDR3 DNA follows: TGTGCCAGCAGCGTTGGACAGTACCCCTACGAGCAGTACTTC.

In its sample, this clonotype was seen many times. The CDR3 sequence: CASRSLPGGQTDTQYF. CDR3 in DNA: TGTGCCAGCAGGTCCTTACCGGGGGGCCAGACAGATACGCAGTATTTT. V usage is TRBV6-1 and J usage is TRBJ2-3, with D tentatively TRBD2 (7 bases). This CDR3 has 16 residues. Trimming shortened V by 6 bases and J by 3 bases, and 19 bases separated the two germline ends. Germline V gives CDR1 MNHNS, CDR2 SASEGT.

This clonotype occurred a few times. This chain links TRBV4-1 with TRBJ2-5; 8 bases line up with TRBD1. This CDR3 region has 15 residues. The germline V gene encodes CDR1 MGHRA and CDR2 YSYEKL. After removal of 5 bases from V and 5 bases from J, the junction contained 10 bases not matched to a gene. The CDR3 loop is CASSTRQGSYETQYF. The DNA for the CDR3 is TGCGCCAGCAGCACACGACAGGGGAGTTATGAGACCCAGTACTTC.

The V call is TRBV4-3, the J call TRBJ2-3; TRBD2 matches at 13 bases. Per the germline V gene, CDR1 is LGHNA and CDR2 is YSLEER. This CDR3 spans 19 amino acids. V was pared by 1 base and J by 4 bases, with 11 bases of the junction left unmatched. The CDR3 protein is CASSQVPPLAGGVADTQYF. CDR3 nucleotide sequence: TGCGCCAGCAGCCAAGTCCCACCACTAGCGGGAGGGGTAGCAGATACGCAGTATTTT.

The table lists this clonotype with many counts. The rearrangement links TRBV24-1 to TRBJ1-2; TRBD1 is a possible D gene (6 bases). This CDR3 has 16 amino acids. V was trimmed by 10 bases and J by 4 bases, leaving 24 bases between them. Germline CDR1 KGHDR, CDR2 SFDVKD. The CDR3 nucleotides are TGTGCCACGGCCGGGGAAATAGGGTCGGACAGCTATGGCTACACCTTC. It yields the protein CATAGEIGSDSYGYTF.

This clonotype was seen only a few times. The chain has TRBV13 and TRBJ1-3; D perhaps matches TRBD1 (5 bases). CDR3 size: 17 residues. V lost 5 bases and J lost 0, with 17 bases in between. Germline CDR1 PRHDT, CDR2 FYEKMQ (reference sequence). CDR3: CASSQRSGRSSGNTIYF. The CDR3 region has the DNA TGTGCCAGCAGCCAGAGATCAGGGAGAAGCTCTGGAAACACCATATATTTT.

A few counts support this clonotype. This chain uses TRBV20-1 with TRBJ2-2, with D maybe TRBD2 (5 bases). With 0 bases removed from V and 7 bases from J, the gap between germline ends came to 9 bases. There are 13 residues in the CDR3. The germline V gene encodes CDR1 DFQATT and CDR2 SNEGSKA (reference sequence). CDR3 protein: CSARDIGGGELFF. The CDR3 coding sequence is TGCAGTGCTAGAGATATCGGAGGCGGGGAGCTGTTTTTT.

This clonotype occurred many times. The V call is TRBV6-2 or TRBV6-3, the J call TRBJ2-3; no firm D call. Between the trimmed V and J ends, which lost 2 bases and 6 bases, there was a span of 9 bases. Germline V gives CDR1 MNHEY, CDR2 SVGEGT. CDR3 size: 13 residues. CDR3 bases: TGTGCCAGCAGTTACAGGAATATGGATACGCAGTATTTT. Translating gives CASSYRNMDTQYF.

This clonotype was recorded many times. The V call is TRBV28, the J call TRBJ2-2; D not resolved. Trimming left V 0 bases short and J 0 bases short, with 5 bases between. CDR3 length: 15 residues. From germline, CDR1 is MDHEN and CDR2 SYDVKM. Here the CDR3 reads CASSLWPANTGELFF. The DNA of the CDR3 is TGTGCCAGCAGTTTATGGCCAGCGAACACCGGGGAGCTGTTTTTT.

J is TRBJ2-7 and V is TRBV25-1; a weak D match, TRBD2 (6 bases). The CDR3 has 21 residues. Trimming left V 1 base short and J 1 base short, with 29 bases between. Germline-derived CDR1 and CDR2 are MGHDK and SYGVNS. CDR3 DNA: TGTGCCAGCAGTGAATCCCGGCAGGGAGGATCCGCAAGTCATAGTTCCTACGAGCAGTACTTC. The encoded protein is CASSESRQGGSASHSSYEQYF.

This clonotype came up many times. The chain carries TRBV28 and TRBJ1-1; unclear D gene. Trimming removed 3 bases from V and 1 base from J, with 6 bases in between. Per the germline V gene, CDR1 is MDHEN and CDR2 is SYDVKM. This CDR3 comprises 13 residues. In DNA form, the CDR3 reads TGTGCCAGCAGTTTTAACGGGAACACTGAAGCTTTCTTT. This gives the protein CASSFNGNTEAFF.

This sequence joins TRBV19 and TRBJ1-3; D ambiguous. Trimming took off 7 bases at V and 0 bases at J, with 10 bases between the two ends. The germline V gene has CDR1 LNHDA and CDR2 SQIVND (reference sequence). The CDR3 totals 14 residues. CDR3 amino acids: CASTSPYSGNTIYF. CDR3 coding DNA: TGTGCCAGTACGAGTCCCTACTCTGGAAACACCATATATTTT.

Note on this clonotype: A much larger clone differs from this one at a single base, so this may be a read error. A read error is likely, as this CDR3 ends without the conserved phenylalanine or tryptophan. J is TRBJ2-5 and V is TRBV29-1; no clear D. CDR3 length: 12 amino acids. In germline, CDR1 is SQVTM, CDR2 ANQGSEA. Between the trimmed V and J ends, which lost 6 bases and 2 bases, there was a span of 10 bases. This CDR3 reads CSVWVRQETQYC. CDR3 in DNA: TGCAGCGTGTGGGTTCGGCAAGAGACCCAGTACTGC.

Details on this clonotype: No conserved phenylalanine or tryptophan ends this CDR3, so it is likely a read error. V usage is TRBV28 and J usage is TRBJ2-2; D not resolved. Germline V gives CDR1 MDHEN, CDR2 SYDVKM. This CDR3 contains 11 residues. Trimming removed 6 bases at V and 5 bases at J, with 4 bases between. The CDR3 spells CASSSTGELFS. Here the CDR3 DNA reads TGTGCCAGCAGCTCTACCGGGGAGCTGTTTTCT.

The sample holds many counts of this clonotype. The rearrangement uses TRBV3-1 and TRBJ1-2, with TRBD1 matching 7 bases. V shed 4 bases and J 3 bases; nucleotides not matched to a gene: 2. This CDR3 comprises 13 residues. The germline gives CDR1 LGHDT, CDR2 YNNKEL (reference sequence). CDR3 loop: CASSRTGYYGYTF. CDR3 DNA sequence: TGTGCCAGCAGCCGGACAGGATACTATGGCTACACCTTC.